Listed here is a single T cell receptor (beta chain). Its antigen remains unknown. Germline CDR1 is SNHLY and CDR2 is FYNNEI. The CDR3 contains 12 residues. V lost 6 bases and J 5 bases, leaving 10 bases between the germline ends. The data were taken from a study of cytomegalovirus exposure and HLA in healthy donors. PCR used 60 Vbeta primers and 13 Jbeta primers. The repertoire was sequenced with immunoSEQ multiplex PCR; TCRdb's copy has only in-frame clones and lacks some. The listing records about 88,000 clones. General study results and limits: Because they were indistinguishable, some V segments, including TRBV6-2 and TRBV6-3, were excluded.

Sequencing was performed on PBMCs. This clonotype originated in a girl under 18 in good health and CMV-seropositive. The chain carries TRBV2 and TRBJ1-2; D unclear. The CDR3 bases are TGTGCCAGCAGCGTATTCCTGTATGGCTACACCTTC. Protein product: CASSVFLYGYTF. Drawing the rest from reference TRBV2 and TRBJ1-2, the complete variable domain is EPEVTQTPSHQVTQMGQEVILRCVPISNHLYFYWYRQILGQKVEFLVSFYNNEISEKSEIFDDQFSVERPDGSNFTLKIRSTKLEDSAMYFCASSVFLYGYTFGSGTRLTVV.